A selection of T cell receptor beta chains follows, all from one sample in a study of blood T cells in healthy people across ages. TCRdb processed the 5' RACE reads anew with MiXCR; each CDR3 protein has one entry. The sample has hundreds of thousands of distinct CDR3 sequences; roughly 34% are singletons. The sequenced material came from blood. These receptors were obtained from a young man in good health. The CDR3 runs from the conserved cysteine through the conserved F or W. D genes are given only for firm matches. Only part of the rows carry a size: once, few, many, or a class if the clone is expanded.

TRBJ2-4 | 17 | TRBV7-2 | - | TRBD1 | TGTGCCAGCAGCACAGCAGGGACAGGTCCTCGAGGAAACATTCAGTACTTC | CASSTAGTGPRGNIQYF
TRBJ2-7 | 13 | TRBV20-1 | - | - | TGCAGTGCCCCACGTGGGGATACCTACGAGCAGTACTTC | CSAPRGDTYEQYF
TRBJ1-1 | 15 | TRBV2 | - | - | TGTGCCAGCAGTGGGGGCCCGTCCCGGGACACTGAAGCTTTCTTT | CASSGGPSRDTEAFF
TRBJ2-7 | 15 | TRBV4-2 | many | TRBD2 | TGTGCCAGCAGCCAAGAACTAGCGGGTCCTTACGAGCAGTACTTC | CASSQELAGPYEQYF
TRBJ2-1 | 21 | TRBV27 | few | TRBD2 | TGTGCCAGCAGTTTGGGCCCGGGGCTGCTAGCGGGGGGGCCTTTAAAGAATGAGCAGTTCTTC | CASSLGPGLLAGGPLKNEQFF
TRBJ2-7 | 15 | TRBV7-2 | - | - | TGTGCCAGCAGCTTAGGGGGCAGTCCCCTCAATGAGCAGTACTTC | CASSLGGSPLNEQYF
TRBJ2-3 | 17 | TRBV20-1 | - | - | TGCAGTGCTAGATCCCGCCCGGGGCGGATCGCCACAGATACGCAGTATTTT | CSARSRPGRIATDTQYF
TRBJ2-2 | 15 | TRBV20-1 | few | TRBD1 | TGCAGTGCTAGGGACAGGGGGCATAACACCGGGGAGCTGTTTTTT | CSARDRGHNTGELFF
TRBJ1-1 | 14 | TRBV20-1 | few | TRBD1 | TGCAGTGCTCAGACAGGGGGCGCGGGGACTGAAGCTTTCTTT | CSAQTGGAGTEAFF
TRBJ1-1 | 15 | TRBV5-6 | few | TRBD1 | TGTGCCAGCAGCCCCGAGGGGACAGGGGGCACTGAAGCTTTCTTT | CASSPEGTGGTEAFF
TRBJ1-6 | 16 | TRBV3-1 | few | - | TGTGCCAGCAGCCAGGCAGCGAGCTCCTATAATTCACCCCTCCACTTT | CASSQAASSYNSPLHF
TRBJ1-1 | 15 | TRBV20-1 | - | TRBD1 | TGCAGTGCTAGAGCCGACAGGGGCATGAACACTGAAGCTTTCTTT | CSARADRGMNTEAFF
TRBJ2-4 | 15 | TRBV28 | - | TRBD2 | TGTGCCAGCAGTTTATCGGGGGGAACCGAAAACATTCAGTACTTC | CASSLSGGTENIQYF
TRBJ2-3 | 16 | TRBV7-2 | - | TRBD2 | TGTGCCAGCAGCCCTGGGGCTAGCGGGGGTACAGATACGCAGTATTTT | CASSPGASGGTDTQYF
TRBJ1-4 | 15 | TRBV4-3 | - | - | TGCGCCAGCAGCCAAGATAAAGGGGTGGCGGAAAAACTGTTTTTT | CASSQDKGVAEKLFF
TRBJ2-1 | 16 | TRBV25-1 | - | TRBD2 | TGTGCCGCGTTATTGGAAGGGACTAGCGGATTCAATGAGCAGTTCTTC | CAALLEGTSGFNEQFF
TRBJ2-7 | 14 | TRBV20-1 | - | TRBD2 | TGCAGTGCTAGTCGGCTAGCGGGGGTTTACGAGCAGTACTTC | CSASRLAGVYEQYF
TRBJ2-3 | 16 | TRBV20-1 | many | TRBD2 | TGCAGTGCTAGAGATGGGAGGGGCCTGAGCACAGATACGCAGTATTTT | CSARDGRGLSTDTQYF
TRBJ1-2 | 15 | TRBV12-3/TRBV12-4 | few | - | TGTGCCAGCAGTATAAGCAGGGGACTTTTAGGTGGCTACACCTTC | CASSISRGLLGGYTF
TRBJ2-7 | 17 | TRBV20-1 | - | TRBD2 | TGCAGTGCTAGAGATGAGGGGGGACTAGCGGGGAATTACGAGCAGTACTTC | CSARDEGGLAGNYEQYF
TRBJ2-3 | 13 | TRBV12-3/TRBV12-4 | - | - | TGTGCCAGCAGTTTCTTCAGAGGAGATACGCAGTATTTT | CASSFFRGDTQYF
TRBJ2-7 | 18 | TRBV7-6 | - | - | TGTGCCAGCAGCACTAAATCCCAGGGGGGAGACAGCCCCTACGAGCAGTACTTC | CASSTKSQGGDSPYEQYF
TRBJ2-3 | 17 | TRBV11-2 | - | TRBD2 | TGTGCCAACAGCCTCCAGACTAGCGTTTCTAGCACAGATACGCAGTATTTT | CANSLQTSVSSTDTQYF
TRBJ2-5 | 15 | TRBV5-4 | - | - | TGTGCCAGCAGCTTTCAGGGGGGGGGCCAAGAGACCCAGTACTTC | CASSFQGGGQETQYF
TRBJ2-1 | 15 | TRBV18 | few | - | TGTGCCAGCTCACCATACCGGGGACGGCCCGGGGAGCAGTTCTTC | CASSPYRGRPGEQFF
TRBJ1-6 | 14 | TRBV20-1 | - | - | TGCAGTGCTAGGGAAGGACAGAACAATTCACCCCTCCACTTT | CSAREGQNNSPLHF
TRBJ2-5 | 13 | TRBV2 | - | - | TGTGCCAGAGCGAGATCCTCTTACCGAACCCAGTACTTC | CARARSSYRTQYF
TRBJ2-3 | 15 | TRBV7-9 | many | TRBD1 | TGTGCCAGCAGCATGATGACAGGGAGCACAGATACGCAGTATTTT | CASSMMTGSTDTQYF
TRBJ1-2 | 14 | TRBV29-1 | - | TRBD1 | TGCAGCGCCCGACAGGGGCCGGGTAACTATGGCTACACCTTC | CSARQGPGNYGYTF
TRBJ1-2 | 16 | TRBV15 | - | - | TGTGCCACCAGCAGAGATAGGGGCCACAGCCCCTATGGCTACACCTTC | CATSRDRGHSPYGYTF
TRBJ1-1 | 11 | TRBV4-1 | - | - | TGCGCCAGCCTCGGGGCCTTTGAAGCTTTCTTT | CASLGAFEAFF
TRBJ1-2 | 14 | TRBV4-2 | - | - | TGTGCCAGCGGAGAGGCGGGGATTGACTATGGCTACACCTTC | CASGEAGIDYGYTF
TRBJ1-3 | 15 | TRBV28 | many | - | TGTGCCAGCAAAACCGGGACGGGTGTTGGAAACACCATATATTTT | CASKTGTGVGNTIYF
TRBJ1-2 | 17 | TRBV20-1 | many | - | TGCAGTGCTAGTACTTACAACCGCGGGCTAACCAACTATGGCTACACCTTC | CSASTYNRGLTNYGYTF
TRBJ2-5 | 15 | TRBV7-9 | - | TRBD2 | TGTGCCAGCGGTCCTCCGTGGGGGGGACAAGAGACCCAGTACTTC | CASGPPWGGQETQYF
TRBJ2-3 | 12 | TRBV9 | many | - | TGTGCCAGCAGCGTAGAAACAGATACGCAGTATTTT | CASSVETDTQYF
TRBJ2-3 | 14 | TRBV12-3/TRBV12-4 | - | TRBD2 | TGTGCCAGCAGCCCTAGCGGGAGAGCAGATACGCAGTATTTT | CASSPSGRADTQYF
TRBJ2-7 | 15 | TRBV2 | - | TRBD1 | TGTGCCAGCAGTGCGAGGACAGGCATGAGGCTCGAGCAGTACTTC | CASSARTGMRLEQYF